A single sample is the source of the 5 T cell receptor beta chains below, sequenced in a study of blood T cell repertoires in COVID-19. Method: immunoSEQ multiplex PCR; TCRdb's copy keeps in-frame clones and lacks some. The sample holds some 250,000 clones, about nine tenths seen once. Material for sequencing was PBMCs or T cells enriched from blood (not recorded which). Receptors originate from a human donor in a cohort exposed to, infected with or recovered from COVID-19 (not recorded which). The donor label of this sample is uncertain.

This chain joins TRBV4-2 and TRBJ1-4; TRBD1 agrees at 8 bases. Germline V gives CDR1 LGHNA, CDR2 YNFKEQ. The V gene end was trimmed by 3 bases and the J gene end by 7 bases; junction bases not matched to a gene: 10. This CDR3 contains 16 residues. The CDR3 reads CASSHGPGGQVEKLFF. CDR3 nucleotides: TGTGCCAGCAGCCATGGACCGGGGGGACAGGTTGAAAAACTGTTTTTT.

This clone was detected once. The rearrangement links TRBV12-3 or TRBV12-4 to TRBJ1-5; D ambiguous. Trimming shortened V by 5 bases and J by 4 bases, and 9 bases separated the two germline ends. CDR3 size: 13 residues. The CDR3 is CASSPTVNQPQHF. In DNA form, the CDR3 reads TGTGCCAGCAGTCCCACAGTAAATCAGCCCCAGCATTTT.

The chain combines TRBV6-5 with TRBJ2-2, with D uncertain. Germline V gene lookup returns CDR1 MNHEY and CDR2 SVGAGI. The CDR3 contains 14 residues. Deletions cut 6 bases from V and 1 base from J, with 9 bases between. In DNA, the CDR3 is TGTGCCAGCAGGGTACACCTGAACACCGGGGAGCTGTTTTTT. Protein: CASRVHLNTGELFF.

The chain is built from TRBV11-3 and TRBJ2-2; perhaps TRBD2 as D (6 bases). From germline, CDR1 is SGHNT and CDR2 YENEEA. The CDR3 totals 13 residues. V lost 6 bases, J lost 3 bases, and 8 bases lay in between. CDR3 protein: CASREGDTGELFF. In nucleotides, the CDR3 is TGTGCCAGCAGGGAGGGCGACACCGGGGAGCTGTTTTTT. Combining the CDR3 with reference TRBV11-3 and TRBJ2-2 gives the whole variable domain EAGVVQSPRYKIIEKKQPVAFWCNPISGHNTLYWYLQNLGQGPELLIRYENEEAVDDSQLPKDRFSAERLKGVDSTLKIQPAELGDSAVYLCASREGDTGELFFGEGSRLTVL.

Turning to this clone: The germline gene is not matched at one end of the junction; a read error may be the cause. V usage is TRBV7-9 and J usage is TRBJ2-1, with 9 positions matching TRBD2. From germline, CDR1 is SEHNR and CDR2 FQNEAQ (reference sequence). This CDR3 spans 14 amino acids. CDR3 nucleotides: TGTGCCAGCAGCCTAGCGGGGCAGCGTGGTGAGCAGTTCTTC. Encoded protein: CASSLAGQRGEQFF.